Shown below are 7 T cell receptor beta chains from a single sample sequenced in a study of PD-1 blockade in classical Hodgkin lymphoma. Each patient's relapse followed autologous stem cell transplantation, and brentuximab vedotin exposure varied. TCRdb's copy holds only in-frame clones and misses some; the assay was immunoSEQ multiplex PCR. The profile covers about 94,000 clones, with 89% appearing a single time and roughly a tenth taken by the ten largest. Sequencing used peripheral blood mononuclear cells (PBMCs), obtained before the second cycle of nivolumab. These receptors were taken from a human donor with classical Hodgkin lymphoma.

The chain combines TRBV6-5 with TRBJ1-4; 9 bases map to TRBD1. CDR3 size: 15 residues. The ends lost 6 bases at V and 6 bases at J; junction bases unmatched: 8. Germline CDR1 is MNHEY and CDR2 is SVGAGI. CDR3 sequence: CASREQGAHHEKLFF. CDR3 DNA: TGTGCCAGCAGGGAACAGGGGGCGCATCATGAAAAACTGTTTTTT.

The chain uses TRBV5-1 and TRBJ2-5; maybe TRBD2 (6 bases). The CDR3 has 14 amino acids. Germline V lookup: CDR1 SGHRS, CDR2 YFSETQ. V lost 5 bases to trimming and J lost 5 bases, with 16 bases between them. The CDR3 DNA is TGCGCCAGCAGTCCCCCGGAGGGCTCCGAGACCCAGTACTTC. Its translation is CASSPPEGSETQYF.

J is TRBJ1-5 and V is TRBV6-1; D possibly corresponds to TRBD1 (5 bases). The V gene's germline CDR1 is MNHNS and CDR2 SASEGT. CDR3 length: 15 amino acids. The ends were cut back, 1 base at V and 3 bases at J, with 10 bases in the middle. The CDR3 nucleotides are TGTGCCAGCAGTGAAGGGAGACAGTACAATCAGCCCCAGCATTTT. Translation gives CASSEGRQYNQPQHF.

The V and J genes are TRBV18 and TRBJ1-1; no clear D. The CDR3 runs 13 residues. V lost 3 bases and J lost 7, with 12 bases in between. CDR1 and CDR2 from the germline V gene are KGHSH and LQKENI. CDR3: CASSPTLDSEAFF. DNA of the CDR3: TGTGCCAGCTCACCTACTCTAGATAGTGAAGCTTTCTTT.

As to this clone: One junction end does not reproduce the germline sequence, and a read error may be involved. The chain combines TRBV7-7 with TRBJ2-5, with 7 bases that match TRBD1. The CDR3 has 14 amino acids. Germline CDR1 SSHAT, CDR2 FNYEAQ (reference sequence). The CDR3 nucleotides are TGTGCTAGCAGCTTAGGACAGGCTTCTTCGGCCCAGTACTTC. It encodes CASSLGQASSAQYF.

The V and J genes are TRBV7-8 and TRBJ2-1; TRBD2 might be the D (5 bases). The CDR3 has 17 amino acids. Looked up from germline, CDR1 is SGHVS and CDR2 is FQNEAQ. Deletions cut 1 base from V and 0 bases from J, with 13 bases between. CDR3 in amino acids: CASSLEVSVTSYNEQFF. The CDR3 DNA reads as TGTGCCAGCAGCTTAGAGGTTAGCGTTACCTCCTACAATGAGCAGTTCTTC.

The CDR3 DNA reads as TGTGCCAGCAGCTTTGGCAGGGGAGAGACCCAGTACTTC. Its translation: CASSFGRGETQYF. The V gene is TRBV5-6, the J gene TRBJ2-5; the D gene is possibly TRBD1 (6 bases). Germline V gives CDR1 SGHDT, CDR2 YYEEEE. V lost 2 bases to trimming and J lost 4 bases, with 9 bases between them. The CDR3 extends over 13 amino acids.